A selection of T cell receptor beta chains follows, all from one sample in a study of shared T cell receptors in the human thymus. The repertoire was sequenced with immunoSEQ multiplex PCR; TCRdb's copy has only in-frame clones and lacks some. The table lists roughly 550,000 clones, around 82% of them singletons. This same sample was also taken into another study, of human thymus T cells.

Sequenced: thymocytes. The receptors stem from a boy under three years old with a congenital heart defect. Each CDR3 is given with its conserved first and last residue. A D gene is named only where the DNA matches it firmly. Clone sizes are given selectively: once, few, many, or a class where the clone is expanded.

j_call clone_size cdr3_length v_call d_call cdr3_aa cdr3_nt
TRBJ2-1 NA 16 TRBV4-2 TRBD2 CASSQDLLAGYNEQFF TGTGCCAGCAGCCAAGATTTACTAGCGGGATACAATGAGCAGTTCTTC
TRBJ1-2 NA 15 TRBV6-1 TRBD1 CASSEVGRGNYGYTF TGTGCCAGCAGTGAAGTTGGCAGGGGGAACTATGGCTACACCTTC
TRBJ2-7 NA 17 TRBV10-2 TRBD2 CASSGLAGLPVSYEQYF TGCGCCAGCAGTGGGCTAGCGGGTCTCCCGGTTTCCTACGAGCAGTACTTC
TRBJ2-7 NA 18 TRBV5-6 NA CASTVLRVVSRRSYEQYF TGTGCCAGCACCGTATTGAGGGTAGTCAGCCGAAGATCCTACGAGCAGTACTTC
TRBJ2-7 NA 16 TRBV27 TRBD2 CASSWASGRASYEQYF TGTGCCAGCAGTTGGGCTAGCGGGAGGGCATCCTACGAGCAGTACTTC
TRBJ2-7 NA 14 TRBV7-2 TRBD1 CASSIYGTAYEQYF TGTGCCAGCAGCATTTACGGGACAGCCTACGAGCAGTACTTC
TRBJ2-6 few 18 TRBV4-3 TRBD1 CASSPRGTDTSGANVLTF TGCGCCAGCAGCCCCAGGGGGACAGATACCTCTGGGGCCAACGTCCTGACTTTC
TRBJ1-1 NA 14 TRBV5-4 TRBD1 CASSDSYRGTEAFF TGTGCCAGCAGCGACTCCTACAGGGGCACTGAAGCTTTCTTT
TRBJ2-7 NA 14 TRBV30 TRBD1 CAWSRDRDFYEQYF TGTGCCTGGAGTCGAGACAGGGATTTCTACGAGCAGTACTTC
TRBJ1-3 NA 17 TRBV25-1 TRBD1 CASSGLQGQASGNTIYF TGTGCCAGCAGTGGCCTGCAAGGACAGGCCTCTGGAAACACCATATATTTT
TRBJ2-3 NA 19 TRBV27 TRBD2 CASSWPSGLAGTSTDTQYF TGTGCCAGCAGTTGGCCCTCTGGACTAGCGGGAACTAGCACAGATACGCAGTATTTT
TRBJ2-7 NA 12 TRBV4-2 TRBD1 CASWTGEDEQYF TGTGCCAGTTGGACAGGGGAGGACGAGCAGTACTTC
TRBJ2-7 NA 13 TRBV5-1 TRBD1 CASKGQGRYEQYF TGCGCCAGCAAGGGACAGGGGAGATACGAGCAGTACTTC
TRBJ2-1 NA 13 TRBV30 TRBD1 CAWGQGLYNEQFF TGTGCCTGGGGACAGGGGCTATACAATGAGCAGTTCTTC
TRBJ1-5 NA 14 TRBV19 NA CASSIGDLNQPQHF TGTGCCAGTAGTATCGGGGATTTGAATCAGCCCCAGCATTTT
TRBJ2-3 once 18 TRBV19 NA CASSIGLGMQGRPDTQYF TGTGCCAGTAGTATCGGACTAGGTATGCAGGGGAGGCCAGATACGCAGTATTTT
TRBJ2-7 NA 11 TRBV20-1 NA CSARPSCEQYF TGCAGTGCTAGGCCTAGCTGCGAGCAGTACTTC
TRBJ2-7 NA 14 TRBV27 TRBD1 CASSNRGHPYEQYF TGTGCCAGCAGTAACAGGGGCCACCCCTACGAGCAGTACTTC
TRBJ2-5 NA 15 TRBV6-5 TRBD2 CASSYSGTIQETQYF TGTGCCAGCAGTTACTCCGGGACTATCCAAGAGACCCAGTACTTC
TRBJ2-7 once 18 TRBV25-1 NA CASSELRIGGGQTYEQYF TGTGCCAGCAGTGAATTAAGGATCGGCGGTGGACAGACCTACGAGCAGTACTTC
TRBJ2-7 NA 16 TRBV4-1 TRBD1 CASSQDVGTGKNEQYF TGCGCCAGCAGCCAAGACGTAGGGACAGGGAAGAACGAGCAGTACTTC
TRBJ1-1 NA 14 TRBV7-9 NA CASSIGGGALNAFF TGTGCCAGCAGCATTGGGGGGGGCGCGTTAAACGCTTTCTTT
TRBJ1-3 NA 13 TRBV6-5 NA CASSRETGNTIYF TGTGCCAGCAGCCGGGAAACTGGAAACACCATATATTTT
TRBJ2-1 NA 15 TRBV29-1 NA CSGLAQGGGYNEQFF TGCAGCGGACTCGCACAGGGGGGGGGATACAATGAGCAGTTCTTC
TRBJ2-7 once 14 TRBV18 TRBD1 CASSQKQGGYEQYF TGTGCCAGCTCACAGAAACAGGGGGGCTACGAGCAGTACTTC
TRBJ2-2 NA 15 TRBV29-1 NA CSVGKRAQNTGELFF TGCAGCGTGGGTAAGAGGGCACAGAACACCGGGGAGCTGTTTTTT
TRBJ2-1 NA 15 TRBV7-8 TRBD2 CASSALAGVINEQFF TGTGCCAGCAGCGCGCTTGCGGGAGTGATAAATGAGCAGTTCTTC
TRBJ1-3 few 13 TRBV12-5 TRBD1 CASARDRGNTIYF TGTGCTAGTGCCCGGGACAGGGGTAACACCATATATTTT
TRBJ2-1 few 13 TRBV7-2 NA CASSLDRDNEQFF TGTGCCAGCAGCTTAGATCGGGACAATGAGCAGTTCTTC
TRBJ2-5 few 13 TRBV18 NA CASSPFSMSAQYF TGTGCCAGCTCACCGTTTAGTATGAGTGCCCAGTACTTC
TRBJ1-5 NA 13 TRBV28 NA CASALRGGKPQHF TGTGCCAGCGCATTGCGGGGGGGTAAGCCCCAGCATTTT
TRBJ2-7 NA 14 TRBV6-5 NA CASSPTSMIYEQYF TGTGCCAGCAGCCCGACTAGTATGATATACGAGCAGTACTTC
TRBJ1-4 NA 15 TRBV7-2 NA CASSGRTSTNEKLFF TGTGCCAGCAGCGGGCGAACCTCAACTAATGAAAAACTGTTTTTT
TRBJ2-5 NA 13 TRBV7-3 NA CASSPQGRETQYF TGTGCCAGCAGCCCCCAGGGAAGGGAGACCCAGTACTTC
TRBJ1-3 NA 16 TRBV27 NA CASSPRAPTGGNTIYF TGTGCCAGCAGTCCGCGGGCCCCAACGGGAGGAAACACCATATATTTT
TRBJ1-1 NA 10 TRBV29-1 TRBD1 CTRGAGGAFF TGCACCCGCGGGGCAGGGGGTGCTTTCTTT
TRBJ2-7 few 10 TRBV29-1 NA CSVPGYEQYF TGCAGCGTCCCAGGGTACGAGCAGTACTTC
TRBJ2-7 NA 14 TRBV2 NA CASSDRELNYEQYF TGTGCCAGCAGTGACAGGGAACTTAACTACGAGCAGTACTTC
TRBJ2-3 NA 11 TRBV6-5 NA CASRTGDTQYF TGTGCCAGCAGGACGGGAGATACGCAGTATTTT
TRBJ2-1 NA 15 TRBV9 TRBD2 CASSGGAGGRDEQFF TGTGCCAGCAGCGGCGGTGCGGGAGGAAGGGATGAGCAGTTCTTC
TRBJ2-3 NA 15 TRBV9 TRBD2 CASSVGLAVTDTQYF TGTGCCAGCAGCGTGGGACTAGCGGTCACAGATACGCAGTATTTT
TRBJ2-1 NA 13 TRBV7-2 TRBD1 CASSFWTGNEQFF TGTGCCAGCAGCTTTTGGACAGGAAATGAGCAGTTCTTC
TRBJ2-2 NA 14 TRBV6-6 NA CASTPGVRAGELFF TGTGCCAGCACCCCCGGGGTTCGGGCCGGGGAGCTGTTTTTT
TRBJ2-2 NA 14 TRBV5-1 NA CASSFPLNTGELFF TGCGCCAGCAGCTTCCCCTTAAACACCGGGGAGCTGTTTTTT
TRBJ1-5 NA 13 TRBV6-5 NA CASRITLNQPQHF TGTGCCAGCAGGATTACTCTCAATCAGCCCCAGCATTTT
TRBJ2-1 NA 14 TRBV30 TRBD1 CAYTGTGGVDEQFF TGTGCCTACACCGGGACAGGGGGAGTCGATGAGCAGTTCTTC
TRBJ2-1 NA 15 TRBV9 TRBD2 CASSVVTSGRNEQFF TGTGCCAGCAGCGTAGTGACTAGCGGGAGAAATGAGCAGTTCTTC
TRBJ2-3 NA 16 TRBV7-2 TRBD2 CASSLATSGRADTQYF TGTGCCAGCAGCTTAGCGACTAGCGGGAGGGCAGATACGCAGTATTTT
TRBJ1-1 NA 16 TRBV5-1 NA CASSWGHSWGNTEAFF TGCGCCAGCAGCTGGGGGCACTCGTGGGGGAACACTGAAGCTTTCTTT
TRBJ1-5 NA 15 TRBV5-1 NA CASSLVGGSNQPQHF TGCGCCAGCAGCTTGGTGGGGGGAAGCAATCAGCCCCAGCATTTT